Shown below are 10 T cell receptor beta chains from a single sample sequenced in a study of blood T cell repertoires in COVID-19. The data were produced by immunoSEQ multiplex PCR, yet TCRdb's version contains in-frame clones alone and is incomplete. The table shows around 70,000 clones, with roughly 74% occurring only once. The specimen was peripheral blood. The source of these receptors is a human donor in a cohort sampled during active COVID-19.

This clone was seen a handful of times. The rearrangement joins TRBV6-5 to TRBJ1-2; 8 nucleotides match TRBD1. V shed 7 bases and J 7 bases; nucleotides not matched to a gene: 11. Germline V gene lookup returns CDR1 MNHEY and CDR2 SVGAGI. The CDR3 is 14 amino acids. The CDR3 bases are TGTGCCAGCACCGGGGAGACAGGGGCGGGTGGCTACACCTTC. Encoded protein: CASTGETGAGGYTF.

This chain links TRBV19 with TRBJ1-2, with D possibly matching TRBD1 (6 bases). V dropped 6 bases and J dropped 4 bases, with 12 bases sitting between them. The CDR3 is 13 residues long. Germline V lookup: CDR1 LNHDA, CDR2 SQIVND (reference sequence). The CDR3 bases are TGTGCCAGTAGCGACAGGTTACTCTATGGCTACACCTTC. It yields the protein CASSDRLLYGYTF.

CDR3 loop: CSASGGSYEQYF. The CDR3 DNA sequence: TGCAGCGCTTCCGGGGGGTCCTACGAGCAGTACTTC. The genes are TRBV29-1 and TRBJ2-7, with 7 bases fitting TRBD2. J gave up 1 base and V 7 bases, and 4 bases lay outside the gene matches. This CDR3 is 12 amino acids long. Germline V CDR1 and CDR2: SQVTM, ANQGSEA.

J is TRBJ2-7 and V is TRBV7-2; 8 bases line up with TRBD1. Trimming cost V 5 bases and J 0 bases; bases outside gene matches: 3. Germline V CDR1 and CDR2: SGHTA, FQGNSA. The CDR3 covers 14 residues. Here the CDR3 reads CASSLGTGSYEQYF. In DNA, the CDR3 is TGTGCCAGCAGCCTAGGGACAGGCTCCTACGAGCAGTACTTC.

The V and J genes are TRBV11-2 and TRBJ2-1; 7 bases line up with TRBD2. V lost 3 bases, J lost 5 bases, and 7 bases stayed unmatched. The CDR3 is 15 residues long. The germline V gene encodes CDR1 SGHAT and CDR2 FQNNGV. The CDR3, as DNA: TGTGCCAGCAGCTTCAGAACGGGAGGACACAATGAGCAGTTCTTC. Translated: CASSFRTGGHNEQFF.

V is TRBV11-3 and J is TRBJ2-1, with 8 bases identical to TRBD2. V lost 1 base to trimming and J lost 10 bases; unmatched junction nucleotides: 9. The CDR3 contains 15 residues. Germline V gene lookup returns CDR1 SGHNT and CDR2 YENEEA. CDR3 in amino acids: CASSLVAGGSGEQFF. CDR3 nucleotides: TGTGCCAGCAGCTTAGTGGCGGGAGGTTCAGGGGAGCAGTTCTTC.

The CDR3 bases are TGTGCCAGCAGCGTTCCGGGACTAGCGGGATACGGGGACACCGGGGAGCTGTTTTTT. Protein: CASSVPGLAGYGDTGELFF. The chain employs TRBV27 and TRBJ2-2, with 13 bases that match TRBD2. CDR3 size: 19 residues. Germline CDR1 reads MNHEY; CDR2 reads SMNVEV (reference sequence). V gave up 6 bases and J gave up 3 bases; unmatched junction bases: 13.

V usage is TRBV6-6 and J usage is TRBJ1-1; TRBD1 matches 7 bases. The CDR3 is 16 amino acids. The germline gives CDR1 MNHNY, CDR2 SVGAGI (reference sequence). The V gene end was trimmed by 4 bases and the J gene end by 1 base; junction bases not matched to a gene: 9. DNA for the CDR3: TGTGCCAGCAGTTCGACAGGGAGGCAGAGGAACACTGAAGCTTTCTTT. Protein sequence: CASSSTGRQRNTEAFF.

The chain carries TRBV3-1 (or the pseudogene TRBV3-2) and TRBJ1-2; no clear D gene. V was pared by 1 base and J by 8 bases, with 11 bases between. Germline lookup yields CDR1 LGHDT and CDR2 YNNKEL (reference sequence). This CDR3 region has 13 residues. In nucleotides, the CDR3 is TGTGCCAGCAGCCAAGGGGCAGTCAGGGGCTACACCTTC. It encodes CASSQGAVRGYTF.

This clone was detected ten times or more. The chain joins TRBV30 to TRBJ2-7; 9 bases are shared with TRBD1. Looked up from germline, CDR1 is GTSNPN and CDR2 is SVGIG (reference sequence). This CDR3 has 14 amino acids. J lost 2 bases, V lost 1 base, and 3 bases had no gene match. This chain's CDR3 is CAWSAGTGPYEQYF. The CDR3 DNA sequence: TGTGCCTGGAGTGCCGGGACAGGGCCCTACGAGCAGTACTTC.